Each of the 14 T cell receptor beta chains below was sequenced from the same sample in a study of T-cell reconstitution after alpha-beta-depleted transplantation in children. Unique molecular identifiers were incorporated when the TCRbeta library was constructed. Each CDR3 protein gets one entry after TCRdb re-called the PCR reads with MiXCR. This table holds 80,000 or so distinct CDR3 sequences, roughly 15% found once. The sequences come from PBMCs, mostly from graft donor cells, collected 180 days after TCRalphabeta/CD19-depleted stem cell transplant. These receptors were collected from a male patient aged 2-10 years who had a stem cell transplant for acute lymphoblastic leukemia, so the T cells may come from the graft donor.

This sequence joins TRBV3-1 and TRBJ2-7; the match to TRBD1 covers 9 bases. The CDR3 is 14 amino acids. The V gene end was trimmed by 6 bases and the J gene end by 2 bases; junction bases not matched to a gene: 5. The germline gives CDR1 LGHDT, CDR2 YNNKEL (reference sequence). The DNA for the CDR3 is TGTGCCAGCAGTACCGGGACAGGGACCTACGAGCAGTACTTC. It is translated as CASSTGTGTYEQYF.

The chain carries TRBV5-1 and TRBJ1-1, with D possibly TRBD1 on 6 matching bases. Germline V gene lookup returns CDR1 SGHRS and CDR2 YFSETQ. This CDR3 has 13 residues. Trimming shortened V by 5 bases and J by 0 bases, and 8 bases separated the two germline ends. CDR3 residues: CASRRGLNTEAFF. The DNA for the CDR3 is TGCGCCAGCAGGAGGGGGTTGAACACTGAAGCTTTCTTT.

Only a few counts were recorded for this clonotype. The genes are TRBV6-1 and TRBJ2-3; 10 bases align to TRBD2. V lost 5 bases, J lost 2 bases, and 13 bases stayed unmatched. The CDR3 runs 18 residues. Germline loops: CDR1 MNHNS, CDR2 SASEGT. CDR3 sequence: CASSTPVPAGGFTDTQYF. As DNA, the CDR3 is TGTGCCAGCAGTACCCCAGTCCCAGCGGGGGGGTTCACAGATACGCAGTATTTT.

This chain joins TRBV7-9 and TRBJ2-1; 10 positions agree with TRBD2. This CDR3 contains 16 residues. V lost 5 bases to trimming and J lost 4 bases; unmatched junction nucleotides: 8. Germline assignment: CDR1 SEHNR and CDR2 FQNEAQ (reference sequence). The CDR3 region is CASSGPTSGRYNEQFF. For the CDR3, the DNA is TGTGCCAGCAGCGGGCCGACTAGCGGGCGTTACAATGAGCAGTTCTTC.

This clonotype showed up many times. This chain connects TRBV6-1 to TRBJ2-3; the match to TRBD1 covers 8 bases. The junction had 11 bases not matched to a gene; V was cut back by 1 base and J by 5 bases. Germline-derived CDR1 and CDR2 are MNHNS and SASEGT. This CDR3 comprises 17 residues. DNA of the CDR3: TGTGCCAGCAGTGAAGTTGTAGGCAGGGGGCTAAAAGATACGCAGTATTTT. Translated, it gives CASSEVVGRGLKDTQYF.

Regarding this clonotype: Compared with germline, one end of the junction differs, possibly owing to a read error. This chain uses TRBV9 with TRBJ2-7, with TRBD1 matching 10 bases. The CDR3 length is 15 residues. Germline-derived CDR1 and CDR2 are SGDLS and YYNGEE. The CDR3 loop is CASSETGGSSYEPYF. The DNA for the CDR3 is TGTGCCAGCAGCGAGACAGGGGGCAGCTCCTACGAGCCGTACTTC. Using reference TRBV9 and TRBJ2-7 for the parts outside the CDR3, the full variable domain is DSGVTQTPKHLITATGQRVTLRCSPRSGDLSVYWYQQSLDQGLQFLIQYYNGEERAKGNILERFSAQQFPDLHSELNLSSLELGDSALYFCASSETGGSSYEPYFGPGTRLTVT.

The V call is TRBV5-7, the J call TRBJ1-1; D gene ambiguous. TRBV5-7 is known as an ORF, though its function is uncertain. The CDR3 runs 14 residues. The V gene lost 4 bases and the J gene lost 10 bases, with 20 bases spanning the gap. CDR3 sequence: CASSRKIDTLGAFF. CDR3 DNA sequence: TGTGCCAGCAGCCGAAAAATAGATACTCTGGGAGCTTTCTTT.

For the CDR3, the DNA is TGCGCCAGCAGCACCCGACTCGGGAAGACTAGCGGGAGTAAGTCCTACGAGCAGTACTTC. Translation gives CASSTRLGKTSGSKSYEQYF. The V gene is TRBV5-1, the J gene TRBJ2-7, with 12 positions matching TRBD2. Germline loops: CDR1 SGHRS, CDR2 YFSETQ. The CDR3 loop spans 20 amino acids. V shed 4 bases, J shed 1 base, and the junction held 18 bases outside the gene matches. Filled out from reference TRBV5-1 and TRBJ2-7, the complete variable domain reads KAGVTQTPRYLIKTRGQQVTLSCSPISGHRSVSWYQQTPGQGLQFLFEYFSETQRNKGNFPGRFSGRQFSNSRSEMNVSTLELGDSALYLCASSTRLGKTSGSKSYEQYFGPGTRLTVT.

This clonotype has a handful of counts. J is TRBJ2-7 and V is TRBV7-2, with D perhaps matching TRBD1 (6 bases). Trimming shortened V by 1 base and J by 1 base, and 11 bases separated the two germline ends. This CDR3 contains 15 residues. Looked up from germline, CDR1 is SGHTA and CDR2 is FQGNSA. The CDR3 reads CASSLGPTGSYEQYF. CDR3 nucleotide sequence: TGTGCCAGCAGCTTAGGCCCAACAGGGTCCTACGAGCAGTACTTC.

V usage is TRBV20-1 and J usage is TRBJ2-5; 10 nucleotides align to TRBD1. With V trimmed by 5 bases and J by 4 bases, 4 bases remained unmatched. The CDR3 consists of 13 residues. The germline V gene has CDR1 DFQATT and CDR2 SNEGSKA (reference sequence). Here the CDR3 DNA reads TGCAGTGCTCCCGGGACAGGGGTAGAGACCCAGTACTTC. This translates into CSAPGTGVETQYF.

Only a few counts were recorded for this clonotype. J is TRBJ1-5 and V is TRBV20-1, with 8 bases matching TRBD1. There are 13 residues in the CDR3. V lost 7 bases to trimming and J lost 1 base; unmatched junction nucleotides: 3. Germline values: CDR1 DFQATT, CDR2 SNEGSKA (reference sequence). This CDR3 reads CSGSGGSNQPQHF. CDR3 nucleotide sequence: TGCAGTGGTTCAGGGGGCAGCAATCAGCCCCAGCATTTT.

This sequence joins TRBV9 and TRBJ1-1; D is unresolved. V lost 0 bases and J 1 base, leaving 7 bases between the germline ends. The CDR3 contains 14 residues. Germline values: CDR1 SGDLS, CDR2 YYNGEE. The CDR3 protein is CASSVVIGNTEAFF. In nucleotides, the CDR3 is TGTGCCAGCAGCGTAGTTATAGGGAACACTGAAGCTTTCTTT.

The chain links TRBV20-1 to TRBJ2-7; tentatively, D is TRBD2 (6 bases). The CDR3 runs 16 residues. With 1 base removed from V and 4 bases from J, the gap between germline ends came to 20 bases. CDR1 is DFQATT and CDR2 is SNEGSKA in the germline V gene (reference sequence). The chain's CDR3 is CSARGLRAHRGYEQYF. The CDR3 bases are TGCAGTGCTAGAGGCCTCCGGGCACATCGGGGGTACGAGCAGTACTTC.

DNA for the CDR3: TGTGCCAGCAGCTTCCTTGGCGGGAGGAACGAGCAGTACTTC. Translation gives CASSFLGGRNEQYF. The gene calls are TRBV5-4 and TRBJ2-7; 8 bases match TRBD2. The V gene end was trimmed by 2 bases and the J gene end by 5 bases; junction bases not matched to a gene: 6. The germline V gene has CDR1 SGHNT and CDR2 YYREEE (reference sequence). CDR3 length: 14 amino acids. The full variable domain, completed using reference TRBV5-4 and TRBJ2-7, is ETGVTQSPTHLIKTRGQQVTLRCSSQSGHNTVSWYQQALGQGPQFIFQYYREEENGRGNFPPRFSGLQFPNYSSELNVNALELDDSALYLCASSFLGGRNEQYFGPGTRLTVT.